A single sample gave rise to the 14 T cell receptor beta chains below, sequenced in a study of Graves' ophthalmopathy and Graves' hyperthyroidism. Amplification of the TCR beta CDR3 regions used RNA transcripts (as template). Following a first-round RT-PCR that used HTBI primers, a second-round multiplex PCR was carried out. From the multiplex PCR reads, TCRdb called clonotypes with MiXCR, one entry per CDR3 protein. The sample has 360,000 or so distinct CDR3 sequences, around 17% seen once; the top ten hold 1.6%. Sample: peripheral blood. The receptors stem from a woman aged 18-29 years with Graves' ophthalmopathy.

The gene calls are TRBV12-5 and TRBJ2-6; 8 bases are shared with TRBD1. Germline V gene sequence: CDR1 LGHNT, CDR2 FRNRAP. The CDR3 has 18 amino acids. V trimming: 2 bases; J trimming: 0 bases; junction bases outside the gene matches: 6. The CDR3 nucleotides read TGTGCTAGTGGTTTGATTGGGGGGACAGGCTCTGGGGCCAACGTCCTGACTTTC. It encodes CASGLIGGTGSGANVLTF.

Ten or more counts support this clonotype. J is TRBJ1-5 and V is TRBV28; D unclear. In germline, CDR1 is MDHEN, CDR2 SYDVKM. The CDR3 covers 13 residues. The V end was cut by 6 bases, the J end by 9 bases, with 15 bases between. This CDR3 reads CASRPSIPGPQHF. CDR3 bases: TGTGCCAGCAGACCAAGCATCCCAGGGCCCCAGCATTTT.

For this clonotype: A read error may be the cause here, since a much bigger clone is one base away. The chain uses TRBV19 and TRBJ1-6; possibly TRBD1 for D (6 bases). Germline V gives CDR1 LNHDA, CDR2 SQIVND (reference sequence). There are 13 residues in the CDR3. The CDR3 protein is CASSSTGISPHHF. In DNA form, the CDR3 reads TGTGCCAGTAGTTCCACAGGGATTTCACCCCACCACTTT. Complete variable domain (other parts from reference TRBV19 and TRBJ1-6): DGGITQSPKYLFRKEGQNVTLSCEQNLNHDAMYWYRQDPGQGLRLIYYSQIVNDFQKGDIAEGYSVSREKKESFPLTVTSAQKNPTAFYLCASSSTGISPHHFGNGTRLTVT.

This sequence joins TRBV3-1 and TRBJ2-4; 10 positions match TRBD1. Trimming cost V 2 bases and J 5 bases; bases outside gene matches: 6. The CDR3 is 16 residues long. Germline V gene sequence: CDR1 LGHDT, CDR2 YNNKEL (reference sequence). CDR3 residues: CASSQPGQGTQNIQYF. Written as DNA, the CDR3 is TGTGCCAGCAGCCAACCGGGACAGGGGACTCAAAACATTCAGTACTTC.

Ten or more counts support this clonotype. The chain recombines TRBV6-5 with TRBJ1-1, with TRBD1 identical over 7 bases. CDR3 size: 14 residues. J was trimmed by 7 bases and V by 3 bases; bases with no gene match: 8. Germline CDR1 reads MNHEY; CDR2 reads SVGAGI. The CDR3 protein is CASSYRTGNREAFF. In nucleotides, the CDR3 is TGTGCCAGCAGTTATCGGACAGGAAACCGTGAAGCTTTCTTT.

This clonotype has ten or more counts. The V call is TRBV7-2, the J call TRBJ2-7; maybe TRBD1 (7 bases). From germline, CDR1 is SGHTA and CDR2 FQGNSA. This CDR3 is built from 13 residues. Trimming cost V 5 bases and J 4 bases, with 12 bases left between them. The CDR3 coding sequence is TGTGCCAGCAGCGCGGGACAGCTATACGAGCAGTACTTC. Its translation is CASSAGQLYEQYF.

In this sample, this clonotype turned up many times. The chain uses TRBV15 and TRBJ2-6; D gene ambiguous. Trimming shortened V by 9 bases and J by 3 bases, and 12 bases separated the two germline ends. From germline, CDR1 is LNHNV and CDR2 YYDKDF (reference sequence). The CDR3 spans 14 residues. This chain's CDR3 is CATRKDGGANVLTF. The CDR3 region has the DNA TGTGCCACGAGAAAGGACGGTGGGGCCAACGTCCTGACTTTC.

This clonotype was picked up many times. The chain combines TRBV6-2 or TRBV6-3 with TRBJ1-1; D gene uncertain. The germline CDR1 and CDR2 sequences are MNHEY and SVGEGT. With 8 bases removed from V and 0 bases from J, the gap between germline ends came to 7 bases. The CDR3 covers 12 residues. The CDR3 is CASGRVNTEAFF. The CDR3 DNA sequence: TGTGCCAGCGGACGGGTGAACACTGAAGCTTTCTTT.

The sample holds many counts of this clonotype. V is TRBV30 and J is TRBJ2-5, with D tentatively TRBD1 or TRBD2 (6 bases each). With 2 bases removed from V and 4 bases from J, the gap between germline ends came to 14 bases. Germline CDR1 is GTSNPN and CDR2 is SVGIG (reference sequence). This CDR3 has 14 amino acids. The CDR3 region is CAWSNPSGAETQYF. As DNA, the CDR3 is TGTGCCTGGAGTAACCCCTCGGGGGCAGAGACCCAGTACTTC.

This clonotype was seen at least ten times. This chain links TRBV19 with TRBJ2-7, with TRBD2 matching over 14 bases. CDR3 length: 16 residues. Germline V CDR1 and CDR2: LNHDA, SQIVND (reference sequence). The V gene end was trimmed by 6 bases and the J gene end by 6 bases; junction bases not matched to a gene: 10. CDR3 region: CASSPRGTSGSSEQYF. In DNA, the CDR3 is TGTGCCAGTAGCCCTCGAGGGACTAGCGGGAGCTCCGAGCAGTACTTC. Filled out from reference TRBV19 and TRBJ2-7, the complete variable domain reads DGGITQSPKYLFRKEGQNVTLSCEQNLNHDAMYWYRQDPGQGLRLIYYSQIVNDFQKGDIAEGYSVSREKKESFPLTVTSAQKNPTAFYLCASSPRGTSGSSEQYFGPGTRLTVT.

Many counts were recorded for this clonotype. This chain connects TRBV15 to TRBJ1-5, with a possible D match to TRBD1 (5 bases). The CDR3 has 16 amino acids. Germline lookup yields CDR1 LNHNV and CDR2 YYDKDF (reference sequence). Trimming shortened V by 0 bases and J by 1 base, and 10 bases separated the two germline ends. CDR3 coding DNA: TGTGCCACCAGCAGAGATGGGGCAGGGAGCAATCAGCCCCAGCATTTT. Translated, it gives CATSRDGAGSNQPQHF.

This clonotype was detected many times. This chain connects TRBV3-1 to TRBJ1-3; TRBD1 might be the D (5 bases). V was pared by 2 bases and J by 2 bases, with 10 bases between. CDR3 length: 15 residues. The germline V gene encodes CDR1 LGHDT and CDR2 YNNKEL (reference sequence). The CDR3 protein is CASSQHGRAGNTIYF. CDR3 bases: TGTGCCAGCAGCCAACACGGCAGGGCTGGAAACACCATATATTTT.

This clonotype has at least ten counts. This chain joins TRBV6-5 and TRBJ2-5; D may correspond to TRBD1 or TRBD2 (5 bases each). V was clipped by 4 bases and J by 9 bases, with 18 bases between them. The CDR3 loop spans 14 amino acids. Per the germline V gene, CDR1 is MNHEY and CDR2 is SVGAGI. CDR3 region: CASSWDRSASAQYF. CDR3 sequence (DNA): TGTGCCAGCAGTTGGGACCGGTCTGCATCTGCCCAGTACTTC.

The table lists this clonotype with many counts. The chain is built from TRBV27 and TRBJ2-4; the D call may be TRBD1 or TRBD2 (5 bases each). The CDR3 is 16 amino acids. The V gene's germline CDR1 is MNHEY and CDR2 SMNVEV (reference sequence). V lost 5 bases, J lost 0 bases, and 14 bases lay in between. The CDR3 sequence: CASSKGSLLAKNIQYF. The CDR3 coding sequence is TGTGCCAGCAGTAAGGGGAGTCTATTAGCCAAAAACATTCAGTACTTC.